Shown below are 7 T cell receptor beta chains from a single sample sequenced in a study of identical twins. TCRdb redid the calling of the 5' RACE reads with MiXCR, one entry per CDR3 protein. This sample has around 490,000 distinct CDR3 sequences, with nearly 15% found just once. This sample was shared with a second study, whose subject was yellow fever vaccine responses in identical twins.

Sequencing was done on a sample of CD4+ T cells sorted from blood. The source is a woman in her late teens or twenties in good health.

This sequence joins TRBV5-1 and TRBJ2-5; 7 positions match TRBD2. J was trimmed by 0 bases and V by 5 bases; bases with no gene match: 4. The CDR3 runs 14 residues. In germline, CDR1 is SGHRS, CDR2 YFSETQ. CDR3 sequence reads: CASRDGGNQETQYF. The CDR3, as DNA: TGCGCCAGCAGAGACGGGGGGAACCAAGAGACCCAGTACTTC.

The chain couples TRBV9 to TRBJ2-1, with 10 nucleotides matching TRBD1. Trimming at V came to 4 bases and at J to 5 bases, leaving 12 bases not matched to a gene. This CDR3 spans 17 amino acids. CDR1 and CDR2 from the germline V gene are SGDLS and YYNGEE. CDR3 region: CASSPRLGDRGDNEQFF. The CDR3 coding sequence is TGTGCCAGCAGCCCCCGCCTTGGGGACAGGGGTGACAATGAGCAGTTCTTC.

This clonotype was found once. V usage is TRBV10-3 and J usage is TRBJ1-2; D gene ambiguous. This CDR3 spans 13 amino acids. Trimming left V 11 bases short and J 8 bases short, with 21 bases between. Germline-derived CDR1 and CDR2 are ENHRY and SYGVKD. CDR3 amino acids: CASVAGGSSGYTF. CDR3 DNA: TGTGCCTCGGTGGCAGGTGGGAGTAGCGGCTACACCTTC.

There are a few counts of this clonotype. V gene TRBV10-3 combines with J gene TRBJ2-7; no clear D gene. Germline V lookup: CDR1 ENHRY, CDR2 SYGVKD. The CDR3 contains 13 residues. The ends were cut back, 4 bases at V and 2 bases at J, with 9 bases in the middle. In nucleotides, the CDR3 is TGTGCCATCAGTGTAAACCCCCCCTACGAGCAGTACTTC. It translates to CAISVNPPYEQYF.

This clonotype was seen more than once but under ten times. The chain employs TRBV11-2 and TRBJ2-2, with TRBD2 matching over 12 bases. V lost 5 bases, J lost 7 bases, and 5 bases stayed unmatched. The CDR3 is made up of 15 amino acids. Germline V gene data show CDR1 as SGHAT and CDR2 as FQNNGV. The CDR3 loop reads CASSRGLAGIGELFF. As DNA, the CDR3 is TGTGCCAGCAGCCGCGGACTAGCGGGGATCGGGGAGCTGTTTTTT.

The chain recombines TRBV11-3 with TRBJ1-5, with 9 bases fitting TRBD1. The CDR3 spans 15 residues. Looked up from germline, CDR1 is SGHNT and CDR2 is YENEEA. Unmatched junction bases numbered 6, after V lost 5 bases and J lost 4 bases. The CDR3 DNA follows: TGTGCCAGCAGCACTACAGGGGGCATGAATCAGCCCCAGCATTTT. It translates to CASSTTGGMNQPQHF. Using reference TRBV11-3 and TRBJ1-5 for the parts outside the CDR3, the full variable domain is EAGVVQSPRYKIIEKKQPVAFWCNPISGHNTLYWYLQNLGQGPELLIRYENEEAVDDSQLPKDRFSAERLKGVDSTLKIQPAELGDSAVYLCASSTTGGMNQPQHFGDGTRLSIL.

This clonotype was found many times. The V gene is TRBV6-1, the J gene TRBJ1-1; D possibly corresponds to TRBD1 (5 bases). V lost 5 bases and J lost 0, with 7 bases in between. Looked up from germline, CDR1 is MNHNS and CDR2 is SASEGT. The CDR3 loop spans 13 amino acids. CDR3 nucleotide sequence: TGTGCCAGCAGTAAGGGGATGAACACTGAAGCTTTCTTT. It is translated as CASSKGMNTEAFF.